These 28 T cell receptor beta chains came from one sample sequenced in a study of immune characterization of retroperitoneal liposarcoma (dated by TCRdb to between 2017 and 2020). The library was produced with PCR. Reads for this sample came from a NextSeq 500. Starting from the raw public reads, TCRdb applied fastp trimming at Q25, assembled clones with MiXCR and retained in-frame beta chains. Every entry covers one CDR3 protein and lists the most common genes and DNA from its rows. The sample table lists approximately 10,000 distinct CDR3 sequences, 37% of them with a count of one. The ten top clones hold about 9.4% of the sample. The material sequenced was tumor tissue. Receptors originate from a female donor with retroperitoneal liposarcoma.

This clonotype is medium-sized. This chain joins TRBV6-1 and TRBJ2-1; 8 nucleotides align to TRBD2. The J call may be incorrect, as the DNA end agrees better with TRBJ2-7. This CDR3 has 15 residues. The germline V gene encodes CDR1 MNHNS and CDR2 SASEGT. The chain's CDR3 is CASSERPGLEGEQYF. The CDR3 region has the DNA TGTGCCAGCAGTGAGAGGCCGGGACTAGAAGGTGAGCAGTACTTC.

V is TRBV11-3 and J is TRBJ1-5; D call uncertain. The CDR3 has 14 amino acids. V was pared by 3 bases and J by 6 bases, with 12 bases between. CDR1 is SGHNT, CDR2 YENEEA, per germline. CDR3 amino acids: CASSFGRVSQPQHF. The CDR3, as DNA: TGTGCCAGCAGCTTTGGTAGGGTCAGTCAGCCCCAGCATTTT.

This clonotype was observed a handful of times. CDR3 residues: CASSQTGVTDTQYF. CDR3 DNA: TGTGCCAGCAGCCAAACAGGGGTCACAGATACGCAGTATTTT. The chain is built from TRBV12-3 or TRBV12-4 and TRBJ2-3; 7 bases align to TRBD1. J lost 2 bases, V lost 6 bases, and 5 bases had no gene match. CDR3 size: 14 residues.

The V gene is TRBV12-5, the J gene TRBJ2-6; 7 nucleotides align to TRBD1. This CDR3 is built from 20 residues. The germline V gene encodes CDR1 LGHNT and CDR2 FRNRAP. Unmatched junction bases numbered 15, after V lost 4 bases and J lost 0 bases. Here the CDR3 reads CASGSPSRDRPNSGANVLTF. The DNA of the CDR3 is TGTGCTAGTGGTTCGCCTAGTCGGGACAGACCGAACTCTGGGGCCAACGTCCTGACTTTC.

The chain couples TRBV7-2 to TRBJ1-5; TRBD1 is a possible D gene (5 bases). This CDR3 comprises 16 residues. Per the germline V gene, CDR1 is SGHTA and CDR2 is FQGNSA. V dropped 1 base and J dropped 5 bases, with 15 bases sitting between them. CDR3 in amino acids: CASSLGSGARYQPQHF. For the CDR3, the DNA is TGTGCCAGCAGCTTAGGGTCCGGGGCTCGGTATCAGCCCCAGCATTTT.

CDR3 nucleotides: TGTGCCAGCGGACGGGGATCCAATGAGCAGTTCTTC. Translated, it gives CASGRGSNEQFF. This chain links TRBV6-1 with TRBJ2-1, with a weak D call TRBD2 (5 bases). V lost 8 bases to trimming and J lost 6 bases, with 11 bases between them. Germline V lookup: CDR1 MNHNS, CDR2 SASEGT. The CDR3 has 12 amino acids.

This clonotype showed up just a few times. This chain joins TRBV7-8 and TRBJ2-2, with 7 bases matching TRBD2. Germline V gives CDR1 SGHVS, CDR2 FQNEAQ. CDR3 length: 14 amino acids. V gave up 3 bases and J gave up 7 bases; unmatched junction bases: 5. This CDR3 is CASSFGLGVGELFF. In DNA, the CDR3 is TGTGCCAGCAGCTTTGGACTAGGGGTCGGGGAGCTGTTTTTT. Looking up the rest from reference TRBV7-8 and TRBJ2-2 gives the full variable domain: GAGVSQSPRYKVAKRGQDVALRCDPISGHVSLFWYQQALGQGPEFLTYFQNEAQLDKSGLPSDRFFAERPEGSVSTLKIQRTQQEDSAVYLCASSFGLGVGELFFGEGSRLTVL.

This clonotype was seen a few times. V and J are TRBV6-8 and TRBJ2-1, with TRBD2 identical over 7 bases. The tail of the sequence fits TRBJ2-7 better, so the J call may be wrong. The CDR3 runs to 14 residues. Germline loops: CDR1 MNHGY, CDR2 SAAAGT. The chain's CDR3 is CASSPGLQSYEQYF. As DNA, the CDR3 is TGTGCCAGCAGTCCGGGACTACAATCCTACGAGCAGTACTTC.

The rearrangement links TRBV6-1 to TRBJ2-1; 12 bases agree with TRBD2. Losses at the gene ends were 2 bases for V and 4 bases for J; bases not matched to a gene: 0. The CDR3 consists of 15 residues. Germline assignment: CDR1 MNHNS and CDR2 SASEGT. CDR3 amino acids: CASSELAGGYNEQFF. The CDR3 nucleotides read TGTGCCAGCAGTGAACTAGCGGGGGGGTACAATGAGCAGTTCTTC.

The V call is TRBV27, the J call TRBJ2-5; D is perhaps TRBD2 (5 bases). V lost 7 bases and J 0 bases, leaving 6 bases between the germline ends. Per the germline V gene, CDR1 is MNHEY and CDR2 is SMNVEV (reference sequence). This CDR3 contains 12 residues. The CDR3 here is CASKDYQETQYF. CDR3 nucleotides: TGTGCCAGCAAGGACTACCAAGAGACCCAGTACTTC.

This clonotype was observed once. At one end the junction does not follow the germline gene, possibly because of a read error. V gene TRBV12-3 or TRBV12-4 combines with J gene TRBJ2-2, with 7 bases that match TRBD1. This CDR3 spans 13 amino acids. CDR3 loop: CTSSQGVAGELFF. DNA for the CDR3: TGTACCAGCTCTCAGGGGGTGGCCGGGGAGCTGTTTTTT.

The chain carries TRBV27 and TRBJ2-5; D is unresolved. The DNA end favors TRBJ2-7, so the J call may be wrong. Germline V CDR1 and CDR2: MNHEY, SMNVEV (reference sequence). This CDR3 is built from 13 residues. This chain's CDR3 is CASIPVRVDEQYV. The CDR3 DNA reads TGTGCCAGCATCCCCGTCCGCGTGGACGAGCAGTACGTC.

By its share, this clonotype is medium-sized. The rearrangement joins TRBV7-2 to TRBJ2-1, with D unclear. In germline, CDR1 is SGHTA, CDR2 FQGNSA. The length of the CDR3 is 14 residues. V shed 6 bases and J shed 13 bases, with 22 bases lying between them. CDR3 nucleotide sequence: TGTGCCAGCAGGGCTGCGGATATATTGGAGACCCAGTTCTTC. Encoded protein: CASRAADILETQFF.

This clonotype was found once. The CDR3 sequence: CASSLVRTSGGREQYF. The CDR3 bases are TGTGCCAGCAGCTTAGTACGGACTAGCGGGGGACGGGAGCAGTACTTC. The chain employs TRBV7-6 and TRBJ2-5, with 13 bases lining up with TRBD2. There are 16 residues in the CDR3. V trimming: 1 base; J trimming: 11 bases; junction bases outside the gene matches: 10. CDR1 SGHVS and CDR2 FNYEAQ come from the germline V gene.

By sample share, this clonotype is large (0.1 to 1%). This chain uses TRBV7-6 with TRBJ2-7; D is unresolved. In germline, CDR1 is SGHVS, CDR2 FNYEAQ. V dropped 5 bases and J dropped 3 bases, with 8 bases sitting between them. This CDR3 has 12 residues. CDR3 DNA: TGTGCCAGCAGCCCGGGCGACTACGAGCAGTACTTC. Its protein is CASSPGDYEQYF.

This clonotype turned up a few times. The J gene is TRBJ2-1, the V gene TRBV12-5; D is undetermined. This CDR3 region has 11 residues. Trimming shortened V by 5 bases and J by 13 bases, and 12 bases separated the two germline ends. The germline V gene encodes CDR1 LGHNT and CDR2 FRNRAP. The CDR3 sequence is CASGQMMYQFF. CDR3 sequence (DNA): TGTGCTAGTGGTCAGATGATGTACCAGTTCTTC.

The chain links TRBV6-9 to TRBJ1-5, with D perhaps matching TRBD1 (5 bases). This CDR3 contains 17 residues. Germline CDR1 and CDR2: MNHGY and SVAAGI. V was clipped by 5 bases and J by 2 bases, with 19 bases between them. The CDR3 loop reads CASSRTEDSRGNQPQHF. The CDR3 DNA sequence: TGTGCCAGCAGTAGAACAGAAGACAGCCGCGGCAATCAGCCCCAGCATTTT.

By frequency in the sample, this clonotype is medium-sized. The CDR3 is CASSEVQSPSGGRTYNEQYF. CDR3 DNA: TGTGCCAGCAGTGAAGTTCAAAGCCCTAGCGGGGGACGTACCTACAATGAGCAGTACTTC. The chain has TRBV6-1 and TRBJ2-1; 10 bases align to TRBD2. The end of the DNA is better explained by TRBJ2-7, so the J call may be wrong. CDR3 length: 20 amino acids. Germline V gene lookup returns CDR1 MNHNS and CDR2 SASEGT.

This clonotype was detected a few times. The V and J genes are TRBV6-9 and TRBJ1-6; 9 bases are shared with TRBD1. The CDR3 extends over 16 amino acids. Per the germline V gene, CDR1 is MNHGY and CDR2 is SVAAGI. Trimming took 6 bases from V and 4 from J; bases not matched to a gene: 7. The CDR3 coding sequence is TGTGCCAGCAGCTATACAGGGGGCCCTTATAATTCACCCCTCCACTTT. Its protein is CASSYTGGPYNSPLHF.

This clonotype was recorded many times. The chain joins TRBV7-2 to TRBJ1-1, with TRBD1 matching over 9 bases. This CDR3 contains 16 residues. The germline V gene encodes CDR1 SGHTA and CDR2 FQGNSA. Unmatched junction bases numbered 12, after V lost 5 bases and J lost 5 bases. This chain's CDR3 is CASSPQPGQGRTEAFF. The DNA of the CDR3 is TGTGCCAGCAGCCCCCAACCCGGACAGGGGCGAACTGAAGCTTTCTTT.

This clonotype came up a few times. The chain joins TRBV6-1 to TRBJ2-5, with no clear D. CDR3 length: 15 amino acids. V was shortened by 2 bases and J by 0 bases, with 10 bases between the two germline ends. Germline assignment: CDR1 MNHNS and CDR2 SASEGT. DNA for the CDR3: TGTGCCAGCAGTGAATCATATATTCACCAAGAGACCCAGTACTTC. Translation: CASSESYIHQETQYF.

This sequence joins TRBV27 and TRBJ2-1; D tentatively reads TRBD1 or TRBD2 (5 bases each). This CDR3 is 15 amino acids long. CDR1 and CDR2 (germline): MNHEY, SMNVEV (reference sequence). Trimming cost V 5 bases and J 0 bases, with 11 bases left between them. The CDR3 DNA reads TGTGCCAGCAGTCTCCGGGACGGCTCCTACAATGAGCAGTTCTTC. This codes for CASSLRDGSYNEQFF.

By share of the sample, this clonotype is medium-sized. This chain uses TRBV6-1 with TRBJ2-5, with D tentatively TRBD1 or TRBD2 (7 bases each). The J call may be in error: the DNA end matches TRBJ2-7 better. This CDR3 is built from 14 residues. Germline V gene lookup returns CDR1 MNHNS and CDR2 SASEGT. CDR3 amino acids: CASVGGDSSYEQYF. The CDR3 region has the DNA TGTGCCTCGGTGGGGGGGGACAGCTCCTACGAGCAGTACTTC.

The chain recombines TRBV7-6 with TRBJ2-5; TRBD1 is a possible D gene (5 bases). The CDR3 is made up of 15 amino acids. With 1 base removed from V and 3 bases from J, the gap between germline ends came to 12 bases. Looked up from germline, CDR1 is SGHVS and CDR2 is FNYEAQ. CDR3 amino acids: CASSLDPGIEETQYF. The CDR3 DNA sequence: TGTGCCAGCAGCTTAGACCCAGGGATCGAAGAGACCCAGTACTTC.

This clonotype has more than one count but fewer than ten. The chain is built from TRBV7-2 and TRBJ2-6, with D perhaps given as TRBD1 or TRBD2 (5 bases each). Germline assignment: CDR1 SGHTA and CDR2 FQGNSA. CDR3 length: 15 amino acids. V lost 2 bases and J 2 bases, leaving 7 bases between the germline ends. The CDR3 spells CASSLRGPGANVLTF. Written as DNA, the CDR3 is TGTGCCAGCAGCTTACGGGGCCCTGGGGCCAACGTCCTGACTTTC.

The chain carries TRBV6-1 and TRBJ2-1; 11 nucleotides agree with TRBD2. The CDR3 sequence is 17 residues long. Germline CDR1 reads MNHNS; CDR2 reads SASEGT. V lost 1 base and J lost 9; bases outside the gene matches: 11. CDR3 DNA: TGTGCCAGCAGTGAAGGGTGGGTAACTCTAGCGGGAGGTGAGCAGTTCTTC. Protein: CASSEGWVTLAGGEQFF.

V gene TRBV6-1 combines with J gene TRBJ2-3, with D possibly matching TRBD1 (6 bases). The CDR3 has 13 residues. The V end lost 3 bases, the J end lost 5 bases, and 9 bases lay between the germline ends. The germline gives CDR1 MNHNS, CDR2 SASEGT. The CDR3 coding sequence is TGTGCCAGCAGTGATAGGGGGAAAGATACGCAGTATTTT. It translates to CASSDRGKDTQYF.

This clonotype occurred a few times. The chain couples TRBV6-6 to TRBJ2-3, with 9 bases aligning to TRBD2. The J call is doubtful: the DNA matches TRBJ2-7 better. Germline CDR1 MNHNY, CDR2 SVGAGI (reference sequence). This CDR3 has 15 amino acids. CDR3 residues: CASSAGGPGGTEQYF. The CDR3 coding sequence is TGTGCCAGCAGTGCGGGGGGGCCAGGCGGAACTGAGCAGTACTTC.